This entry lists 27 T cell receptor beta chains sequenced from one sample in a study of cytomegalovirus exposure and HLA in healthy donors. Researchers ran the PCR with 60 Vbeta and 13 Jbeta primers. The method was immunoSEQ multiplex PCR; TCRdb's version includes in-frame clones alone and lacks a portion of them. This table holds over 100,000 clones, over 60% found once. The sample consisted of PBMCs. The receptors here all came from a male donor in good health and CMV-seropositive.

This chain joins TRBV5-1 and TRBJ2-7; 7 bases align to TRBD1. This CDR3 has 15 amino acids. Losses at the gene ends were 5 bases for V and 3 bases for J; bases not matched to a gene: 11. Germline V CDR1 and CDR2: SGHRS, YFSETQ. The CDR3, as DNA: TGCGCCAGCAGGGAAGGGACAGCTGCTCTCTACGAGCAGTACTTC. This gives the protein CASREGTAALYEQYF.

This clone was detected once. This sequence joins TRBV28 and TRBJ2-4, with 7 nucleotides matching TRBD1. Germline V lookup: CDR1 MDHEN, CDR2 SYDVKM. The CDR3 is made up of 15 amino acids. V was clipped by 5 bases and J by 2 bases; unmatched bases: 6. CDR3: CASSPPGGSKNIQYF. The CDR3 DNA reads TGTGCCAGCAGTCCCCCAGGGGGTTCCAAAAACATTCAGTACTTC. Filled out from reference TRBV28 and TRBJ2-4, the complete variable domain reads DVKVTQSSRYLVKRTGEKVFLECVQDMDHENMFWYRQDPGLGLRLIYFSYDVKMKEKGDIPEGYSVSREKKERFSLILESASTNQTSMYLCASSPPGGSKNIQYFGAGTRLSVL.

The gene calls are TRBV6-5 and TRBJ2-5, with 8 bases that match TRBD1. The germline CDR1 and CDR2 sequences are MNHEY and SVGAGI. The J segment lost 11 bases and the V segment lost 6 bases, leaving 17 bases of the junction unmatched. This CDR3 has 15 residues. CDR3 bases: TGTGCCAGCAGGAGTACAGGGGGTGGTTCGTGGGAGCAGTACTTC. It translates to CASRSTGGGSWEQYF.

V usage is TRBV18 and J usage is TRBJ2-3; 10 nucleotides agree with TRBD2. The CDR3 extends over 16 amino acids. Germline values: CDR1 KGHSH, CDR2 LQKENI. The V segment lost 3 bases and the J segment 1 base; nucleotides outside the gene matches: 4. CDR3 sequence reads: CASSPGSGRGTDTQYF. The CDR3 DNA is TGTGCCAGCTCACCGGGGAGCGGGAGGGGCACAGATACGCAGTATTTT.

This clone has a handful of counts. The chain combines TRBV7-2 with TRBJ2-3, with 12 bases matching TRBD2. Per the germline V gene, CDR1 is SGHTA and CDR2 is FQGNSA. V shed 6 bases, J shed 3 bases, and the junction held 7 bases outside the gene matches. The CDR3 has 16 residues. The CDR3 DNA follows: TGTGCCAGCAGTCTGTCTAGCGGGAGGGGGACAGATACGCAGTATTTT. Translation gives CASSLSSGRGTDTQYF.

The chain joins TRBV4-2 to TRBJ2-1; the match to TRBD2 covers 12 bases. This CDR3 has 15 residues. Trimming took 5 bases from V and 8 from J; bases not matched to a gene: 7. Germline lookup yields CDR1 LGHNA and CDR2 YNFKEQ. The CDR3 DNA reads TGTGCCAGCAGCATTGAACTAGCGGGAGGCTATGAGCAGTTCTTC. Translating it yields CASSIELAGGYEQFF.

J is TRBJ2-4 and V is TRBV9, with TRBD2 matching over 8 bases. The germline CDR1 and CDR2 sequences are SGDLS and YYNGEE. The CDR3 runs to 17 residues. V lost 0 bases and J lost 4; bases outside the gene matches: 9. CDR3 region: CASSVGGSGISKNIQYF. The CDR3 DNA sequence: TGTGCCAGCAGCGTAGGAGGTAGCGGGATCTCAAAAAACATTCAGTACTTC. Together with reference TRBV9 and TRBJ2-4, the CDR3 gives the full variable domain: DSGVTQTPKHLITATGQRVTLRCSPRSGDLSVYWYQQSLDQGLQFLIQYYNGEERAKGNILERFSAQQFPDLHSELNLSSLELGDSALYFCASSVGGSGISKNIQYFGAGTRLSVL.

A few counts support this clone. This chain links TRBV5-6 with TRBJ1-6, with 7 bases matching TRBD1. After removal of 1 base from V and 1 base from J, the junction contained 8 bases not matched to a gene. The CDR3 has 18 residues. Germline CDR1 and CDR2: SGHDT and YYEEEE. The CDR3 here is CASSLRFDRASYNSPLHF. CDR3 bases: TGTGCCAGCAGCTTGAGGTTTGACAGGGCGTCCTATAATTCACCCCTCCACTTT.

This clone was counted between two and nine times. The CDR3 spells CASSPPQGLYQPQHF. CDR3 in DNA: TGTGCCAGTAGTCCCCCTCAGGGATTATATCAGCCCCAGCATTTT. The V and J genes are TRBV19 and TRBJ1-5, with a weak D call TRBD1 (5 bases). From germline, CDR1 is LNHDA and CDR2 SQIVND (reference sequence). Deletions cut 5 bases from V and 5 bases from J, with 16 bases between. The CDR3 is 15 amino acids.

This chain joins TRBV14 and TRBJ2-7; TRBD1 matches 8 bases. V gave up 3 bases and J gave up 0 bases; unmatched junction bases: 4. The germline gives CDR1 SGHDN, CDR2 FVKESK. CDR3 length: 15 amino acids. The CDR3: CASSHRGQSSYEQYF. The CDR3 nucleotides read TGTGCCAGCAGCCACAGGGGGCAGAGCTCCTACGAGCAGTACTTC.

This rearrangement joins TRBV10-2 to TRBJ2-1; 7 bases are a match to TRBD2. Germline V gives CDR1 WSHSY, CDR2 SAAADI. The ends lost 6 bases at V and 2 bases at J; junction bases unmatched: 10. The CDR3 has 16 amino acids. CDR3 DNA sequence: TGCGCCAGCAGGAGGGAACGGACTAGGGCCTACAATGAGCAGTTCTTC. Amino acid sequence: CASRRERTRAYNEQFF.

CDR3 loop: CASSLTRTGNQPQHF. CDR3 DNA sequence: TGTGCCAGCAGCTTAACTCGGACGGGGAATCAGCCCCAGCATTTT. This sequence joins TRBV7-2 and TRBJ1-5; D not certain. Looked up from germline, CDR1 is SGHTA and CDR2 is FQGNSA. The CDR3 runs to 15 residues. V was cut by 2 bases and J by 4 bases, with 12 bases left in between.

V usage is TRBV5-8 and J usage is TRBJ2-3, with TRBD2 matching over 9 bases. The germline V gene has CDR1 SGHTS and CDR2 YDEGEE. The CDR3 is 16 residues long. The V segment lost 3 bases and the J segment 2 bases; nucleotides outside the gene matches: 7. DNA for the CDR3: TGTGCCAGCAGCTCTCCTAGCGGGACCTCCACAGATACGCAGTATTTT. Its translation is CASSSPSGTSTDTQYF.

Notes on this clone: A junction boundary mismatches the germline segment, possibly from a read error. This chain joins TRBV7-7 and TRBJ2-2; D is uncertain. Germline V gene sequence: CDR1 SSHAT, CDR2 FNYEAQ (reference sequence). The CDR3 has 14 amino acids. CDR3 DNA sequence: TGTGCTAGCAGCTTAGATGTAGTCTCCGGGGAGCTGTTTTTT. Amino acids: CASSLDVVSGELFF.

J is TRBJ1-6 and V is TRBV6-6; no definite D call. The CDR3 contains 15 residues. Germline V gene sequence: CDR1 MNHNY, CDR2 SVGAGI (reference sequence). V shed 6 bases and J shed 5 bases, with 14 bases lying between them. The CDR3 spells CASSPARQHNSPLHF. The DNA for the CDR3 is TGTGCCAGCAGCCCCGCCAGGCAGCATAATTCACCCCTCCACTTT.

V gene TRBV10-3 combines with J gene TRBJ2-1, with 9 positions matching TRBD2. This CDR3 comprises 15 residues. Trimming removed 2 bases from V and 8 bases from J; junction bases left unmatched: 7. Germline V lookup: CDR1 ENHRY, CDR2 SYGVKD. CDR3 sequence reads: CAISEIGTSWDEQFF. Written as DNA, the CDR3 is TGTGCCATCAGTGAGATCGGGACTAGCTGGGATGAGCAGTTCTTC.

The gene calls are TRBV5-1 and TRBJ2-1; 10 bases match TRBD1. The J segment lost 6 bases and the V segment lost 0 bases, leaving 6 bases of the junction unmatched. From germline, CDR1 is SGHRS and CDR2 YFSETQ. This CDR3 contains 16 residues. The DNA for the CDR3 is TGCGCCAGCAGCTTGGTCGCGGGACAGGGGATCAATGAGCAGTTCTTC. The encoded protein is CASSLVAGQGINEQFF.

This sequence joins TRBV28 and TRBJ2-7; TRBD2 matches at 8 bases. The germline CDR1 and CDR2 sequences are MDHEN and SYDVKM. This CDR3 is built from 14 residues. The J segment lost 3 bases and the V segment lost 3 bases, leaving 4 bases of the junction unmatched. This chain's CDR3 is CASSFAGGVYEQYF. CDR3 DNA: TGTGCCAGCAGTTTCGCGGGGGGAGTCTACGAGCAGTACTTC. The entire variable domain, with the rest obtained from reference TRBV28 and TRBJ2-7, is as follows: DVKVTQSSRYLVKRTGEKVFLECVQDMDHENMFWYRQDPGLGLRLIYFSYDVKMKEKGDIPEGYSVSREKKERFSLILESASTNQTSMYLCASSFAGGVYEQYFGPGTRLTVT.

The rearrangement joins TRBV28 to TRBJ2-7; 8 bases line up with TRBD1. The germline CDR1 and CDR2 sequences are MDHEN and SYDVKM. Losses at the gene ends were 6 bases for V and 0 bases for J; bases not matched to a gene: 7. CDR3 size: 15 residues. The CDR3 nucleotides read TGTGCCAGCAGGGACCCGGGACAGGTCTCCTACGAGCAGTACTTC. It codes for CASRDPGQVSYEQYF.

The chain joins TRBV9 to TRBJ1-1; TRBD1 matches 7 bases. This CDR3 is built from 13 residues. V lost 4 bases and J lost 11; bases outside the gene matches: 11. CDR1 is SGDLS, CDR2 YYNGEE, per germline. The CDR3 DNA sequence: TGTGCCAGCAGCCCTCGGGACAGAGGAAGGGCTTTCTTT. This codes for CASSPRDRGRAFF.

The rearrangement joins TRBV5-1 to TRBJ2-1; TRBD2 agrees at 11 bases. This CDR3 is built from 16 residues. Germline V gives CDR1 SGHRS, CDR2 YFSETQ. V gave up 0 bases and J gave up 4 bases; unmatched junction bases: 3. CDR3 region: CASSLALAGAYNEQFF. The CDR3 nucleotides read TGCGCCAGCAGCTTGGCACTAGCGGGAGCGTACAATGAGCAGTTCTTC.

For the CDR3, the DNA is TGTGCCAGCAGTTCCCCATCAAGCGGGAGGGCCCTGGGTGAGCAGTTCTTC. This encodes CASSSPSSGRALGEQFF. This chain joins TRBV28 and TRBJ2-1, with 10 bases matching TRBD2. The J segment lost 9 bases and the V segment lost 4 bases, leaving 15 bases of the junction unmatched. Germline CDR1 MDHEN, CDR2 SYDVKM. The length of the CDR3 is 17 residues.

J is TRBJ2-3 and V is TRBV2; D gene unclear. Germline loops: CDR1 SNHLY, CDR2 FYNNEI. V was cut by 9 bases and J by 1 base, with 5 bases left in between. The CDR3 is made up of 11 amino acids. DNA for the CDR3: TGTGCCAGTTATGGCACAGATACGCAGTATTTT. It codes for CASYGTDTQYF. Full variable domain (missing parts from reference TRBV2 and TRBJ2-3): EPEVTQTPSHQVTQMGQEVILRCVPISNHLYFYWYRQILGQKVEFLVSFYNNEISEKSEIFDDQFSVERPDGSNFTLKIRSTKLEDSAMYFCASYGTDTQYFGPGTRLTVL.

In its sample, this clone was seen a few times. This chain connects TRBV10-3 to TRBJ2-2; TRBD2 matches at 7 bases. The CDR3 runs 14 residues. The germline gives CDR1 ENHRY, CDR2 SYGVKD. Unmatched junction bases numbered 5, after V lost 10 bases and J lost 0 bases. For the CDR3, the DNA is TGTGCCAGCGGCGGGAGCACGAACACCGGGGAGCTGTTTTTT. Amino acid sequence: CASGGSTNTGELFF.

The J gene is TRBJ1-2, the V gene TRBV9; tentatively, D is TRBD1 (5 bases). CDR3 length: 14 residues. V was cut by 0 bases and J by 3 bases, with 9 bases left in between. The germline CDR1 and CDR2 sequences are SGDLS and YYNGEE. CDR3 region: CASSVAGRDYGYTF. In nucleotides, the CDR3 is TGTGCCAGCAGCGTAGCAGGGAGGGACTATGGCTACACCTTC.

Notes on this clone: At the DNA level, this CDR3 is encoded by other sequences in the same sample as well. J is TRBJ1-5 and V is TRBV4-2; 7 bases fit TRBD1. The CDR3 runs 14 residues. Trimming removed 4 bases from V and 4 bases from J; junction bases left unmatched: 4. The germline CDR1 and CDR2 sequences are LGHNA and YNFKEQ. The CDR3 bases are TGTGCCAGCAGCCTGGGGACAGATAATCAGCCCCAGCATTTT. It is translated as CASSLGTDNQPQHF.

CDR3 residues: CASSEGAAGYYEQYF. The DNA for the CDR3 is TGTGCCAGCAGTGAAGGGGCAGCGGGCTACTACGAGCAGTACTTC. The rearrangement links TRBV2 to TRBJ2-5; a weak D match, TRBD2 (6 bases). The DNA end is a closer match to TRBJ2-7, so the J assignment may be wrong. Germline V gene data show CDR1 as SNHLY and CDR2 as FYNNEI. The CDR3 contains 15 residues.